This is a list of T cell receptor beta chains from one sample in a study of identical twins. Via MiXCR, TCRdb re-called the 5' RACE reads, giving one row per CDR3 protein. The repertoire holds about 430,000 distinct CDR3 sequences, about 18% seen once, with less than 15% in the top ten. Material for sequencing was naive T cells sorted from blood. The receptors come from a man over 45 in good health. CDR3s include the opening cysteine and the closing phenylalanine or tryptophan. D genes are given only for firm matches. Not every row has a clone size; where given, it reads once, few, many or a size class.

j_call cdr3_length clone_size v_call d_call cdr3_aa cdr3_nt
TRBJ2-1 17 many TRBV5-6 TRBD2 CASSLDGSGLQGNEQFF TGTGCCAGCAGCTTGGATGGTAGCGGGCTTCAGGGTAATGAGCAGTTCTTC
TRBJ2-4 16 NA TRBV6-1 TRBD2 CASSRSREGAKNIQYF TGTGCCAGCAGCCGTTCGAGGGAGGGTGCCAAAAACATTCAGTACTTC
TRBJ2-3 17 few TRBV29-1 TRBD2 CSVEGVASGGRSDTQYF TGCAGCGTTGAAGGGGTGGCTAGCGGGGGGAGGTCAGATACGCAGTATTTT
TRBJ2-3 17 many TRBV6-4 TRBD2 CASSEFSSGRSTDTQYF TGTGCCAGCAGTGAATTCTCTAGCGGCCGTAGCACAGATACGCAGTATTTT
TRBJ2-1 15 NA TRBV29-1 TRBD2 CSVEGTSGSTNEQFF TGCAGCGTTGAAGGGACTAGCGGGAGTACGAATGAGCAGTTCTTC
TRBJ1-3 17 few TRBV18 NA CASSPPFTARSGNTIYF TGTGCCAGCTCACCACCGTTCACAGCTCGCTCTGGAAACACCATATATTTT
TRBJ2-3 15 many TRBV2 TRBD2 CASSEELADADTQYF TGTGCCAGCAGTGAGGAACTAGCGGATGCAGATACGCAGTATTTT
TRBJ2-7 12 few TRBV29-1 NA CSVWDGSYEQYF TGCAGCGTTTGGGACGGGTCCTACGAGCAGTACTTC
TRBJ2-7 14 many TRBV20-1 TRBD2 CSATSGGASYEQYF TGCAGTGCTACTAGCGGGGGGGCGAGCTACGAGCAGTACTTC
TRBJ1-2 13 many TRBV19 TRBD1 CASTQGDNYGYTF TGTGCCAGCACACAGGGGGATAACTATGGCTACACCTTC
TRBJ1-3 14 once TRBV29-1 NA CSVVRLVEGNTIYF TGCAGCGTTGTTCGCTTGGTAGAAGGAAACACCATATATTTT
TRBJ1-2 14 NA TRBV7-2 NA CASSSGRFNYGYTF TGTGCCAGCAGCTCGGGACGGTTTAACTATGGCTACACCTTC
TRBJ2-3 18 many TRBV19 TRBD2 CASSPAGGGGRALDTQYF TGTGCCAGTAGTCCCGCCGGAGGAGGCGGGAGGGCCTTGGATACGCAGTATTTT
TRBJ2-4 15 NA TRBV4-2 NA CASSPRGKSKNIQYF TGTGCCAGCAGTCCTAGAGGCAAATCCAAAAACATTCAGTACTTC
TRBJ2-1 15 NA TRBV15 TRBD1 CATSREGTAYNEQFF TGTGCCACCAGCAGAGAAGGGACAGCCTACAATGAGCAGTTCTTC
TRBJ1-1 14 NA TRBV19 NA CASSTQGRNTEAFF TGTGCCAGTAGTACACAGGGCCGGAACACTGAAGCTTTCTTT
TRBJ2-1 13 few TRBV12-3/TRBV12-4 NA CASSLVRVQDPFF TGTGCCAGCAGTTTAGTAAGGGTTCAGGATCCGTTCTTC
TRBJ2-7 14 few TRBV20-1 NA CSAYIGTAAYEQYF TGCAGTGCTTACATCGGGACCGCCGCCTACGAGCAGTACTTC
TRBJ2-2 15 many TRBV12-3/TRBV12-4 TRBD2 CASRSGGLNTGELFF TGTGCCAGCCGTAGCGGGGGTTTGAACACCGGGGAGCTGTTTTTT
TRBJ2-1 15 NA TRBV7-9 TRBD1 CASSLAPGGYNEQFF TGTGCCAGCAGCTTAGCCCCAGGGGGATACAATGAGCAGTTCTTC
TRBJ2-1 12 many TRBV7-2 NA CASSLVRHEQFF TGTGCCAGCAGCCTGGTCCGGCATGAGCAGTTCTTC
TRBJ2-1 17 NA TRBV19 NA CASSRPPLGDHYNEQFF TGTGCCAGTAGTCGACCCCCGTTAGGGGATCACTACAATGAGCAGTTCTTC
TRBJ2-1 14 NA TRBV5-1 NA CASSLRRAGDEQFF TGCGCCAGCAGCTTGCGGCGGGCTGGCGATGAGCAGTTCTTC
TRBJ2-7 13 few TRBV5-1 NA CASSQGHTAEQYF TGCGCCAGCAGCCAAGGACATACCGCCGAGCAGTACTTC
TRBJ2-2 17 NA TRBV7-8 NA CASSSRGTGTNTGELFF TGTGCCAGCAGCTCTCGGGGGACGGGAACGAACACCGGGGAGCTGTTTTTT
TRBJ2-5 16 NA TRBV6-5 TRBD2 CASSFSRLAGAETQYF TGTGCCAGCAGTTTCTCTAGACTAGCGGGGGCAGAGACCCAGTACTTC
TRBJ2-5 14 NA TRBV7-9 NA CASSTPGQGETQYF TGTGCCAGCAGCACCCCGGGGCAGGGTGAGACCCAGTACTTC
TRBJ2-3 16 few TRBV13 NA CASSSWTETTTDTQYF TGTGCCAGCAGCTCCTGGACAGAGACCACCACAGATACGCAGTATTTT
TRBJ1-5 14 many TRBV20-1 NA CSADTLYSNQPQHF TGCAGTGCGGACACTCTCTATAGCAATCAGCCCCAGCATTTT
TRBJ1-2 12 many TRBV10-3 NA CAISEGVSGYTF TGTGCCATCAGTGAAGGGGTTAGCGGCTACACCTTC
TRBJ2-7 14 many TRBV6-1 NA CASGGGRIPYEQYF TGTGCCAGCGGGGGAGGACGGATACCCTACGAGCAGTACTTC
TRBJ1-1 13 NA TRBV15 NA CATSRDLGTEAFF TGTGCCACCAGCAGAGATCTTGGCACTGAAGCTTTCTTT
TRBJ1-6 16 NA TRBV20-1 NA CSARETWDGKNSPLHF TGCAGTGCTAGAGAGACCTGGGACGGAAAAAATTCACCCCTCCACTTT
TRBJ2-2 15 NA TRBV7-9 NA CASSLAPVGTGELFF TGTGCCAGCAGCTTAGCGCCCGTCGGCACCGGGGAGCTGTTTTTT
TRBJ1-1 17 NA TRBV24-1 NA CATSDSGVIGENTEAFF TGTGCCACCAGTGATTCCGGAGTGATCGGAGAGAACACTGAAGCTTTCTTT
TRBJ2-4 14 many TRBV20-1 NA CSARERLAKNIQYF TGCAGTGCTAGAGAACGATTAGCCAAAAACATTCAGTACTTC
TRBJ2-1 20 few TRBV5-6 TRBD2 CASRLYGLAGAMSSYNEQFF TGTGCCAGCAGACTATATGGACTAGCGGGAGCTATGAGCTCCTACAATGAGCAGTTCTTC
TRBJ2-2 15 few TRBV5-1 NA CASSPEWGVTGELFF TGCGCCAGCAGCCCGGAGTGGGGAGTCACCGGGGAGCTGTTTTTT
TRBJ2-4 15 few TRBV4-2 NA CASSQDRTAKNIQYF TGTGCCAGCAGCCAAGATAGGACAGCCAAAAACATTCAGTACTTC
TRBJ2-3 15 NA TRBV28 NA CASSLRSLSTDTQYF TGTGCCAGCAGTTTACGCAGCCTAAGCACAGATACGCAGTATTTT